This T cell receptor (beta chain) came from a study of cytomegalovirus exposure and HLA in healthy donors. Both 60 Vbeta primers and 13 Jbeta primers went into the PCR. The protocol was immunoSEQ multiplex PCR, while the TCRdb copy is restricted to in-frame clones and leaves out a portion. The sample carries just under 250,000 clones, more than 75% recorded once. Looked up from germline, CDR1 is PRHDT and CDR2 is FYEKMQ (reference sequence). V gave up 1 base and J gave up 2 bases, with 14 bases separating them. The CDR3 contains 17 residues. V is TRBV13 and J is TRBJ1-4; tentative D call: TRBD1 (6 bases). The source material was PBMCs. The TCR was taken from a woman in her thirties or forties in good health and CMV-seropositive. As DNA, the CDR3 is TGTGCCAGCAGCTTAGTAAAACAGGGAAGGACTAATGAAAAACTGTTTTTT. This gives the protein CASSLVKQGRTNEKLFF.